This TCR beta chain was profiled in a study of cytomegalovirus exposure and HLA in healthy donors. To note about this clone: Antigen: not known.

Healthy individuals who donated bone marrow served as the donors. CDR1 is MNHEY and CDR2 is SMNVEV in the germline V gene (reference sequence). The ends were cut back, 5 bases at V and 4 bases at J, with 16 bases in the middle. This CDR3 region has 15 residues. PCR was performed using 60 Vbeta and 13 Jbeta primers. Here immunoSEQ multiplex PCR was the method, and the copy in TCRdb shows in-frame clones only, minus some. The sample contains under 200,000 clones, under 80% of which appear only once. Overall study results and limits: The later analysis indicated that the majority of CMV-associated TCR beta chains appeared HLA-restricted. Researchers reportedly found TCR beta sequences accurately predicted most subjects' HLA-A and HLA-B alleles. In an earlier analysis, in approximately 630 donors, most V segments appeared productive either ~90% or ~30% of the time.

The rearrangement uses TRBV27 and TRBJ2-3, with D perhaps TRBD1 (5 bases). Sequenced sample: PBMCs. This clonotype was sampled from a female donor in good health and CMV-seronegative. CDR3 protein: CASSPPYQGSDTQYF. The DNA of the CDR3 is TGTGCCAGCAGTCCCCCTTACCAGGGATCAGATACGCAGTATTTT.